This T cell receptor (beta chain) is from a study of OX40 agonist ivuxolimab in advanced cancers. Across the study: In this cohort, patients received ivuxolimab, an agonistic anti-OX40 (CD134) antibody. Intravenous ivuxolimab was administered to patients every 2 weeks at 0.01 to 10 mg/kg. Checkpoint inhibitors had been given previously to around 38% of patients.

Sequenced by immunoSEQ multiplex PCR; TCRdb stores in-frame clones only, minus some. The sample gives about 99,000 clones, approximately 94% of which show up once; just over 2% is in the top ten. V gave up 4 bases and J gave up 9 bases; unmatched junction bases: 5. Germline CDR1 MNHEY, CDR2 SVGAGI. The length of the CDR3 is 15 residues. Note on this clone: Its antigen remains unknown.

Regarding the study as a whole: At 0.1 to 3.0 mg/kg and by week 6, CD4+ and CD8+ T cells in the blood had expanded clonally.

This rearrangement joins TRBV6-5 to TRBJ2-1, with 14 bases fitting TRBD2. The TCR was taken from an adult with an advanced solid tumor such as melanoma, head and neck, liver or kidney cancer. Sequencing used CD4+ or CD8+ T cells sorted from blood, obtained in a trial of the OX40 agonist ivuxolimab. CDR3 nucleotide sequence: TGTGCCAGCAGTTTAGGACTAGCGGGGGGTATTGAGCAGTTCTTC. It specifies CASSLGLAGGIEQFF.